This TCR beta chain was recorded in a study of blood T cell repertoires in COVID-19. Study context: Researchers got acute and convalescent COVID-19 samples from the United States, Italy and Spain.

Under the authors' procedure: The authors estimated nucleated cell counts from reference gene primer amplification. Produced via immunoSEQ multiplex PCR; TCRdb's table is partial and in-frame only. V, J and clone size reflect that table, while D and trimming were determined from the DNA. The sample lists roughly 61,000 clones, around 90% occurring once. This CDR3 is built from 15 residues. The germline gives CDR1 SGHRS, CDR2 YFSETQ. The V end was cut by 5 bases, the J end by 0 bases, with 15 bases between. This receptor was taken from a man of 80 years or more with acute or convalescent COVID-19. Sequenced: peripheral blood. This chain joins TRBV5-1 and TRBJ2-7; unclear D gene. CDR3 in amino acids: CASRPQQSVSYEQYF. Written as DNA, the CDR3 is TGCGCCAGCAGGCCCCAGCAGAGCGTCTCCTACGAGCAGTACTTC.